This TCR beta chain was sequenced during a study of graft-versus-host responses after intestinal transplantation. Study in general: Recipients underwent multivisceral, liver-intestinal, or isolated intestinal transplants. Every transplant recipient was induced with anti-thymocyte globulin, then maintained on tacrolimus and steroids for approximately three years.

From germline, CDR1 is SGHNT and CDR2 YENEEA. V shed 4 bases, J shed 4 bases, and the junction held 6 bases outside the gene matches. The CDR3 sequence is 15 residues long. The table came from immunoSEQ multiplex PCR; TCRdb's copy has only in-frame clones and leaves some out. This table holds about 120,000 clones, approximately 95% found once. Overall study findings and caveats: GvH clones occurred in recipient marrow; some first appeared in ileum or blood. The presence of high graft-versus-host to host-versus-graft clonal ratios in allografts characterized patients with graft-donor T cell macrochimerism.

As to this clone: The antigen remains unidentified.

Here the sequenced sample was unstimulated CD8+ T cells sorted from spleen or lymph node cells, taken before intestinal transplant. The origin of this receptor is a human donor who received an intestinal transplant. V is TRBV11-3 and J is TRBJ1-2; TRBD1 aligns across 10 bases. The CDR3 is CASSSRTGGTYGYTF. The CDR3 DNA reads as TGTGCCAGCAGCTCCAGGACAGGGGGAACCTATGGCTACACCTTC.